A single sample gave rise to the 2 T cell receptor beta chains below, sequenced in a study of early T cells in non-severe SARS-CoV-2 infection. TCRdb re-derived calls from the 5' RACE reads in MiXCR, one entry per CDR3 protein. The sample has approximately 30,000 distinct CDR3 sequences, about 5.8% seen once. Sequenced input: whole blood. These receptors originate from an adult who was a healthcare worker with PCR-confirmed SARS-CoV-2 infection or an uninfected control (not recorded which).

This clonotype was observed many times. The CDR3 region is CSAAQDTIYF. The CDR3 DNA reads TGCAGCGCCGCCCAGGACACCATATATTTT. V is TRBV29-1 and J is TRBJ1-3; D remains unclear. V gave up 7 bases and J gave up 8 bases, with 9 bases separating them. Germline lookup yields CDR1 SQVTM and CDR2 ANQGSEA. This CDR3 is built from 10 residues.

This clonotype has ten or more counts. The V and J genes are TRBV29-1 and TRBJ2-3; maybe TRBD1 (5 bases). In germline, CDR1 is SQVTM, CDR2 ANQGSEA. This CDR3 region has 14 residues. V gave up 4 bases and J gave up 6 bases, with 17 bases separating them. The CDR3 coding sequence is TGCAGCGTTGCAGGGAATTCGATCTCGGATACGCAGTATTTT. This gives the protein CSVAGNSISDTQYF.